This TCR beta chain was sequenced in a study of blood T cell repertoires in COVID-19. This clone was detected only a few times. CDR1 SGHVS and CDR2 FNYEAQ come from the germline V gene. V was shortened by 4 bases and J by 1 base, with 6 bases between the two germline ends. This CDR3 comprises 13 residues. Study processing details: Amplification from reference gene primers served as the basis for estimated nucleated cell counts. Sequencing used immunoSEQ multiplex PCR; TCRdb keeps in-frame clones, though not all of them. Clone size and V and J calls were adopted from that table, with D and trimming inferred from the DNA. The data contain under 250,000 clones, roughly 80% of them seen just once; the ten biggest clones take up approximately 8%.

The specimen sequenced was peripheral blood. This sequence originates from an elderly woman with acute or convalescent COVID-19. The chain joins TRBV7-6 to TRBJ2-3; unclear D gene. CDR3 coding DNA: TGTGCCAGCAGCTATACAGGCACAGATACGCAGTATTTT. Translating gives CASSYTGTDTQYF. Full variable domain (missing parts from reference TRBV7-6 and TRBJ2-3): GAGVSQSPRYKVTKRGQDVALRCDPISGHVSLYWYRQALGQGPEFLTYFNYEAQQDKSGLPNDRFSAERPEGSISTLTIQRTEQRDSAMYRCASSYTGTDTQYFGPGTRLTVL.